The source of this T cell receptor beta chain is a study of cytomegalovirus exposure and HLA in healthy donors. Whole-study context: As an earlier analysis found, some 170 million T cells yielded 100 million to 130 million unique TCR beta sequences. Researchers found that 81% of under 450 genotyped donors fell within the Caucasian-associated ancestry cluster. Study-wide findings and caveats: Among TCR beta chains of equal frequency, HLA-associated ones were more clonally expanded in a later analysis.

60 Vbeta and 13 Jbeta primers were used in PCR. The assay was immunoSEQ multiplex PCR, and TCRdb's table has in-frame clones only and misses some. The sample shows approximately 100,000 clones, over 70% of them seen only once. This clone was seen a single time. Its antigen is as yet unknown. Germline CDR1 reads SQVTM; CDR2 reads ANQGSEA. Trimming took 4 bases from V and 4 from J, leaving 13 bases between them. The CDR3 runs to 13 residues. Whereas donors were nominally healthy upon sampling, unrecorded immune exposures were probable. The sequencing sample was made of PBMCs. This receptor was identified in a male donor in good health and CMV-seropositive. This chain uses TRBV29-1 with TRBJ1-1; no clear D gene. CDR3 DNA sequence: TGCAGCGTTGGAAGGGAGACTGGCACTGAAGCTTTCTTT. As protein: CSVGRETGTEAFF. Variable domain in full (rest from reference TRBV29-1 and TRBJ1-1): SAVISQKPSRDICQRGTSLTIQCQVDSQVTMMFWYRQQPGQSLTLIATANQGSEATYESGFVIDKFPISRPNLTFSTLTVSNMSPEDSSIYLCSVGRETGTEAFFGQGTRLTVV.